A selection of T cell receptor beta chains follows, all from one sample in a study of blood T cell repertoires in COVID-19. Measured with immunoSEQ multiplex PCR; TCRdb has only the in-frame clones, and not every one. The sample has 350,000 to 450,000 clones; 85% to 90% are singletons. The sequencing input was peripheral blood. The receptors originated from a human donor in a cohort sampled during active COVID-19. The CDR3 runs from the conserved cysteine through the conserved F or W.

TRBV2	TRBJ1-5	CASAPRTVTNQPQHF
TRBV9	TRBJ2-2	CASRTSGNTGELFF
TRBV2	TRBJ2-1	CARRDGSSYNEQFF
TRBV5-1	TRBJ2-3	CASSLDIAGEGDTQYF
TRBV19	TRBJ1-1	CASSIDGAGEPNTEAFF
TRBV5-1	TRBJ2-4	CASSPGLYIQYF
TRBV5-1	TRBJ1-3	CASSSDISSGNTIYF
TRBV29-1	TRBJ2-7	CSASVGRLSHYEQYF
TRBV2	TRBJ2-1	CASSKGQLNLNEQFF
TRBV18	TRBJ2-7	CASSREGGSYEQYF
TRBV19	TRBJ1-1	CASRQRNTEAFF
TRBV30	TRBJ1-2	CAWSVTGYGYTF
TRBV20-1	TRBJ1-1	CSALQETEAFF
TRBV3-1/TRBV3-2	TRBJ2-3	CASSQTSASDTQYF
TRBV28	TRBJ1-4	CASSPQGFTTNEKLFF
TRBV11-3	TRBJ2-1	CASSWSGSSYNEQFF
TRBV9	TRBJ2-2	CASSVQGIGELFF
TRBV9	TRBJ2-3	CASSHDRTTDTQYF
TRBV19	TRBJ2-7	CASSLEAGQGTYEQYF
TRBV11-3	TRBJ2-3	CASSGDAGDTQYF
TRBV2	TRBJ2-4	CASREGLGNIQYF
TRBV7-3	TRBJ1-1	CASSLNAATEAFF
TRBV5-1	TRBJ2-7	CASSQGLAGPYEQYF
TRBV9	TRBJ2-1	CASSEEGTVYNEQFF
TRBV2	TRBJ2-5	CASSEQTGGQETQYF
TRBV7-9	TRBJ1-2	CASSLADGYTF
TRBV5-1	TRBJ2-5	CASSLTGGQETQYF
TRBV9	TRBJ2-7	CASSETSFELPSEQYF
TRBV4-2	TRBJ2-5	CASSLVVVSGREETQYF
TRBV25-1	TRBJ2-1	CATSSGGRNEQFF
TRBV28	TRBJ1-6	CASSLPLEGVNNSPLHF
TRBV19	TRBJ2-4	CASSMGRVTKNIQYF
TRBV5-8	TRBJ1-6	CASSLALGTGDSPLHF
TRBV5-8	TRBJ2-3	CASSLGASGLTGDTQYF
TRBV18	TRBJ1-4	CASSRNTGTGSEKLFF
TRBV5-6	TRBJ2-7	CASSSRSRDNSYEQYF
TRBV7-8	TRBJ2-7	CASARSSSGYEQYF
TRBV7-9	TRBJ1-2	CASTVTGSDYGYTF
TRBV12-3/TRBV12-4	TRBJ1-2	CASSLHVEVGYTF
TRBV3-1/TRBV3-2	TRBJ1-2	CASSQDEDSRGYGYTF
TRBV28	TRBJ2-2	CASTLGLAGGGTGELFF
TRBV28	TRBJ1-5	CASSGQSFQPQHF
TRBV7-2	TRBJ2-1	CASSLRSRPLGAIYNEQFF
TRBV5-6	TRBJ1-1	CASSADWGSGTEAFF
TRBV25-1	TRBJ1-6	CASSSGPSPLHF